These 30 T cell receptor beta chains originate from one sample sequenced in a study of blood T cell repertoires in COVID-19 (dated by TCRdb to the early 2020s). The library relied on the immunoSEQ multiplex PCR assay. TCRdb obtained this table from immuneACCESS and retained in-frame rearrangements with V and J assigned. These tables miss some clones; where compared with another copy, unresolved V genes account for less than half of the shortfall, and the remainder is unexplained. The sample table holds about 180,000 clones, of which about 85% were seen once. The ten largest clones capture 6.2% of the sample. Input material: PBMCs or T cells enriched from blood (not recorded which). These receptors were obtained from a man aged 35-49 years who had recovered from COVID-19.

V usage is TRBV12-3 or TRBV12-4 and J usage is TRBJ2-1, with D perhaps TRBD2 (5 bases). The ends were cut back, 3 bases at V and 8 bases at J, with 11 bases in the middle. The CDR3 consists of 13 residues. As DNA, the CDR3 is TGTGCCAGCAGTTTCGGGGATCGGTATGAGCAGTTCTTC. Its protein product is CASSFGDRYEQFF.

V gene TRBV25-1 combines with J gene TRBJ1-2; a possible D gene is TRBD1 (5 bases). This CDR3 has 13 residues. Germline V gives CDR1 MGHDK, CDR2 SYGVNS. V was cut by 4 bases and J by 7 bases, with 13 bases left in between. CDR3 nucleotides: TGTGCCAGCAGTGTAAACAGGATAAGTGGCTACACCTTC. Translation: CASSVNRISGYTF.

The CDR3 sequence: CASSIGVRTYEQYF. The CDR3 bases are TGTGCCAGTAGTATCGGCGTCAGGACCTACGAGCAGTACTTC. The chain is built from TRBV19 and TRBJ2-7; unclear D gene. V lost 3 bases and J 2 bases, leaving 11 bases between the germline ends. The germline V gene has CDR1 LNHDA and CDR2 SQIVND (reference sequence). The length of the CDR3 is 14 residues.

This sequence joins TRBV7-6 and TRBJ1-4; no firm D call. CDR1 and CDR2 from the germline V gene are SGHVS and FNYEAQ. The CDR3 totals 13 residues. Trimming stripped 3 bases from V and 12 bases from J, with 14 bases between. CDR3 DNA: TGTGCCAGCAGCTTGGGAGAAGGTGGAGAACTGTTTTTT. As protein: CASSLGEGGELFF.

The rearrangement links TRBV13 to TRBJ2-7; 8 bases agree with TRBD1. The germline V gene has CDR1 PRHDT and CDR2 FYEKMQ (reference sequence). The CDR3 contains 15 residues. Unmatched junction bases numbered 12, after V lost 5 bases and J lost 6 bases. The CDR3 loop reads CASSPPGQGAGEQYF. CDR3 bases: TGTGCCAGCAGCCCCCCCGGACAGGGCGCGGGCGAGCAGTACTTC.

The chain uses TRBV27 and TRBJ2-7; 9 bases are shared with TRBD1. Germline assignment: CDR1 MNHEY and CDR2 SMNVEV (reference sequence). V shed 4 bases, J shed 5 bases, and the junction held 15 bases outside the gene matches. The CDR3 runs 17 residues. In nucleotides, the CDR3 is TGTGCCAGCAGTTCTACTCCCCCCGGGACAGGGAACAACGAGCAGTACTTC. As protein: CASSSTPPGTGNNEQYF.

J is TRBJ1-2 and V is TRBV29-1, with D maybe TRBD1 (5 bases). The CDR3 extends over 11 amino acids. Germline CDR1 is SQVTM and CDR2 is ANQGSEA. With 6 bases removed from V and 7 bases from J, the gap between germline ends came to 12 bases. DNA for the CDR3: TGCAGCGTCGGGGGAAATGGTGGCTACACCTTC. Protein product: CSVGGNGGYTF.

This clone was found once. The chain is built from TRBV30 and TRBJ1-2, with 11 positions matching TRBD1. The junction had 3 bases not matched to a gene; V was cut back by 0 bases and J by 6 bases. Germline-derived CDR1 and CDR2 are GTSNPN and SVGIG (reference sequence). This CDR3 region has 14 residues. CDR3 loop: CAWSVSGQGDGYTF. The DNA of the CDR3 is TGTGCCTGGAGTGTATCGGGACAGGGGGATGGCTACACCTTC.

This chain uses TRBV2 with TRBJ1-2; 9 nucleotides align to TRBD1. Germline values: CDR1 SNHLY, CDR2 FYNNEI. After removal of 0 bases from V and 7 bases from J, the junction contained 9 bases not matched to a gene. This CDR3 region has 16 residues. The CDR3 region has the DNA TGTGCCAGCAGTGAAGCCCGTCCGGACAGGGGATTTGGCTACACCTTC. Its protein product is CASSEARPDRGFGYTF.

The V gene is TRBV30, the J gene TRBJ2-7, with 8 bases matching TRBD1. Trimming removed 0 bases from V and 4 bases from J; junction bases left unmatched: 8. CDR3 length: 15 amino acids. Germline V gives CDR1 GTSNPN, CDR2 SVGIG (reference sequence). The CDR3 bases are TGTGCCTGGAGTGTATGGGGACAGGCGACTTACGAGCAGTACTTC. Its translation: CAWSVWGQATYEQYF.

This rearrangement joins TRBV4-2 to TRBJ1-2, with 9 bases aligning to TRBD1. The germline gives CDR1 LGHNA, CDR2 YNFKEQ. J lost 10 bases, V lost 4 bases, and 13 bases had no gene match. The CDR3 consists of 15 residues. The DNA of the CDR3 is TGTGCCAGCAGCCCCCCACAGGGGGCAATCCTGATCTACACCTTC. It codes for CASSPPQGAILIYTF.

The chain couples TRBV6-1 to TRBJ2-2; no clear D gene. V dropped 3 bases and J dropped 5 bases, with 4 bases sitting between them. The germline gives CDR1 MNHNS, CDR2 SASEGT. The CDR3 is 12 residues long. CDR3 region: CASSDRTGELFF. Here the CDR3 DNA reads TGTGCCAGCAGTGACAGGACCGGGGAGCTGTTTTTT.

In its sample, this clone was seen once. The chain links TRBV5-1 to TRBJ1-1; 7 nucleotides align to TRBD1. V was pared by 4 bases and J by 1 base, with 7 bases of the junction left unmatched. CDR3 length: 15 amino acids. CDR1 and CDR2 from the germline V gene are SGHRS and YFSETQ. CDR3 region: CASSQTTGRNTEAFF. The DNA for the CDR3 is TGCGCCAGCAGCCAAACGACAGGGAGGAACACTGAAGCTTTCTTT.

This clone was observed a handful of times. The chain employs TRBV6-5 and TRBJ2-4, with D perhaps matching TRBD1 (6 bases). V was trimmed by 6 bases and J by 2 bases, leaving 14 bases between them. Germline assignment: CDR1 MNHEY and CDR2 SVGAGI. The CDR3 loop spans 15 amino acids. The CDR3 loop is CASRNHRESKNIQYF. The CDR3 nucleotides read TGTGCCAGCAGGAACCACAGGGAATCCAAAAACATTCAGTACTTC.

CDR3 nucleotide sequence: TGTGCCACCAGTGAGCACCCTCAGGGTGATACGCAGTATTTT. This gives the protein CATSEHPQGDTQYF. The genes are TRBV24-1 and TRBJ2-3; D perhaps matches TRBD1 (5 bases). The CDR3 runs to 14 residues. V lost 4 bases to trimming and J lost 6 bases, with 13 bases between them. Per germline, CDR1 KGHDR and CDR2 SFDVKD.

This clone was recorded once. J is TRBJ1-2 and V is TRBV13; 8 bases map to TRBD1. V lost 4 bases, J lost 1 base, and 11 bases stayed unmatched. From germline, CDR1 is PRHDT and CDR2 FYEKMQ (reference sequence). There are 17 residues in the CDR3. As DNA, the CDR3 is TGTGCCAGCAGCTCCCCACCCGGACAGGGAAGTAACTATGGCTACACCTTC. This encodes CASSSPPGQGSNYGYTF.

The genes are TRBV28 and TRBJ2-7, with D perhaps matching TRBD1 (5 bases). The CDR3 loop spans 13 amino acids. Trimming cost V 5 bases and J 2 bases, with 10 bases left between them. Germline CDR1 reads MDHEN; CDR2 reads SYDVKM. The CDR3 spells CASSEAGTYEQYF. CDR3 in DNA: TGTGCCAGCAGTGAAGCAGGGACCTACGAGCAGTACTTC.

The gene calls are TRBV6-1 and TRBJ1-5; D is perhaps TRBD1 (5 bases). Germline CDR1 is MNHNS and CDR2 is SASEGT. The V and J ends lost 1 base and 4 bases respectively, with 8 bases between them. CDR3 length equals 14 residues. CDR3 nucleotides: TGTGCCAGCAGTGAAGACAGGCCGAATCAGCCCCAGCATTTT. Its translation: CASSEDRPNQPQHF.

The CDR3 loop reads CASRRDWGGNTEAFF. The CDR3 DNA reads as TGTGCCAGCAGGAGGGACTGGGGTGGGAACACTGAAGCTTTCTTT. V is TRBV6-4 and J is TRBJ1-1, with TRBD1 as a possible D gene (5 bases). Trimming took off 6 bases at V and 1 base at J, with 15 bases between the two ends. The CDR3 runs 15 residues. CDR1 is MRHNA, CDR2 SNTAGT, per germline.

The chain combines TRBV27 with TRBJ1-5, with TRBD1 matching over 9 bases. V shed 10 bases, J shed 7 bases, and the junction held 17 bases outside the gene matches. CDR3 length equals 16 residues. Germline-derived CDR1 and CDR2 are MNHEY and SMNVEV (reference sequence). CDR3 sequence: CATSLTGTGLDQPQHF. The CDR3 DNA follows: TGTGCCACCTCACTCACCGGGACAGGGTTAGACCAGCCCCAGCATTTT.

The gene calls are TRBV3-1 (or the pseudogene TRBV3-2) and TRBJ2-1; 8 bases map to TRBD2. Germline CDR1 and CDR2: LGHDT and YNNKEL (reference sequence). V lost 7 bases, J lost 0 bases, and 5 bases stayed unmatched. The CDR3 length is 15 residues. CDR3: CASTPLAGSYNEQFF. The CDR3 DNA sequence: TGTGCCAGCACCCCTCTAGCGGGCTCCTACAATGAGCAGTTCTTC.

The rearrangement joins TRBV2 to TRBJ1-2; a weak D match, TRBD1 (5 bases). The length of the CDR3 is 15 residues. Germline CDR1 and CDR2: SNHLY and FYNNEI. Trimming left V 4 bases short and J 7 bases short, with 19 bases between. The CDR3 nucleotides are TGTGCCAGCAGTGGGGGTGGGGCCGGGAGAGGTGGCTACACCTTC. This encodes CASSGGGAGRGGYTF.

This rearrangement joins TRBV7-9 to TRBJ1-1, with D perhaps TRBD1 (5 bases). The germline CDR1 and CDR2 sequences are SEHNR and FQNEAQ (reference sequence). V was clipped by 5 bases and J by 1 base, with 17 bases between them. The CDR3 sequence is 16 residues long. In nucleotides, the CDR3 is TGTGCCAGCAGCCTAGGGGCCGGCCAGGGGAACACTGAAGCTTTCTTT. It codes for CASSLGAGQGNTEAFF.

V and J are TRBV2 and TRBJ2-7; 8 bases agree with TRBD1. This CDR3 region has 14 residues. Germline V gene lookup returns CDR1 SNHLY and CDR2 FYNNEI. The V gene end was trimmed by 8 bases and the J gene end by 3 bases; junction bases not matched to a gene: 9. The CDR3 DNA follows: TGTGCCAGCTTTCCCGACAGGGGTGGCTACGAGCAGTACTTC. This sequence encodes CASFPDRGGYEQYF.

This clone occurred once. This chain joins TRBV28 and TRBJ2-4, with a tentative D call TRBD1 (6 bases). This CDR3 comprises 15 residues. Germline V gene sequence: CDR1 MDHEN, CDR2 SYDVKM. Trimming left V 4 bases short and J 7 bases short, with 17 bases between. The CDR3 sequence: CASSSHYRERNIQYF. CDR3 bases: TGTGCCAGCAGTTCACATTACAGGGAGAGGAACATTCAGTACTTC. The full variable domain, with the rest looked up from reference TRBV28 and TRBJ2-4, is DVKVTQSSRYLVKRTGEKVFLECVQDMDHENMFWYRQDPGLGLRLIYFSYDVKMKEKGDIPEGYSVSREKKERFSLILESASTNQTSMYLCASSSHYRERNIQYFGAGTRLSVL.

The chain employs TRBV25-1 and TRBJ2-5; 7 bases map to TRBD1. In germline, CDR1 is MGHDK, CDR2 SYGVNS. CDR3 size: 16 residues. Trimming at V came to 4 bases and at J to 2 bases, leaving 10 bases not matched to a gene. CDR3 in amino acids: CASSAQGTPNQETQYF. The CDR3, as DNA: TGTGCCAGCAGTGCACAGGGGACCCCCAATCAAGAGACCCAGTACTTC.

The rearrangement joins TRBV12-5 to TRBJ1-1; perhaps TRBD1 as D (6 bases). The V end lost 0 bases, the J end lost 4 bases, and 15 bases lay between the germline ends. The CDR3 spans 16 residues. Per germline, CDR1 LGHNT and CDR2 FRNRAP. The CDR3 region is CASGLVVGRGSTEAFF. The CDR3 DNA sequence: TGTGCTAGTGGTTTGGTAGTGGGCAGGGGAAGCACTGAAGCTTTCTTT.

This clone was detected once. The V call is TRBV6-5, the J call TRBJ1-5, with D uncertain. V was cut by 8 bases and J by 4 bases, with 12 bases left in between. Germline-derived CDR1 and CDR2 are MNHEY and SVGAGI. The CDR3 is 13 residues long. As DNA, the CDR3 is TGTGCCAGCCGACTGCTAGAAAATCAGCCCCAGCATTTT. Translating it yields CASRLLENQPQHF.

The gene calls are TRBV10-3 and TRBJ2-5; D gene unclear. The CDR3 runs to 12 residues. Germline loops: CDR1 ENHRY, CDR2 SYGVKD. V lost 8 bases, J lost 0 bases, and 7 bases lay in between. The CDR3 bases are TGTGCCATCTCGGTAGACCAAGAGACCCAGTACTTC. This codes for CAISVDQETQYF.

This sequence joins TRBV19 and TRBJ2-7; D gene ambiguous. The CDR3 has 15 residues. Trimming stripped 3 bases from V and 0 bases from J, with 12 bases between. Germline loops: CDR1 LNHDA, CDR2 SQIVND (reference sequence). The CDR3 region is CASSMTSASSYEQYF. The CDR3 coding sequence is TGTGCCAGTAGTATGACGAGCGCCAGCTCCTACGAGCAGTACTTC.